This T cell receptor beta chain is from a study of OX40 agonist ivuxolimab in advanced cancers. On this clone itself: Its specificity is not known.

Sequencing was performed with immunoSEQ multiplex PCR; in TCRdb, only in-frame clones are kept and a portion is missing. The sample lists roughly 20,000 clones; roughly nine tenths were seen once. The CDR3 sequence is 14 residues long. Study results and caveats: Average numbers of expanded clones were greater in CD8+ T cells than in CD4+.

The gene calls are TRBV21-1 and TRBJ2-7; the DNA was not used to check the table's D call, TRBD1. TRBV21-1 is deemed a pseudogene. This TCR was sampled from an adult with an advanced solid tumor such as melanoma, head and neck, liver or kidney cancer. Material: CD4+ or CD8+ T cells sorted from blood, obtained in a trial of the OX40 agonist ivuxolimab. Written as DNA, the CDR3 is TGTGCCAGCAGCAAAGGGACAGGGGGCTACGAGCAGTACTTC. Its translation: CASSKGTGGYEQYF.